Here is one T cell receptor beta chain with its context. Its antigen is undetermined. The germline V gene encodes CDR1 MNHEY and CDR2 SVGEGT. Losses at the gene ends were 4 bases for V and 6 bases for J; bases not matched to a gene: 9. The CDR3 consists of 14 residues. This entry comes from a study of T cell responses to AZD1222 COVID-19 vaccine. The study's findings and limits: Only after the peak T cell response were repertoires sampled.

TCRdb's copy holds only in-frame clones and misses some; the assay was immunoSEQ multiplex PCR. Of about 120,000 clones detected, roughly 88% appear once; the ten largest clones hold roughly 3.8%. The material sequenced was peripheral blood, taken on day 0 of MenACWY control vaccination. This clonotype originated in an adult in good health. The V call is TRBV6-2 or TRBV6-3, the J call TRBJ2-7; 7 bases are a match to TRBD1. The chain's CDR3 is CASSSLPTGIEQYF. The CDR3 DNA reads as TGTGCCAGCAGTTCTCTCCCGACAGGGATCGAGCAGTACTTC.